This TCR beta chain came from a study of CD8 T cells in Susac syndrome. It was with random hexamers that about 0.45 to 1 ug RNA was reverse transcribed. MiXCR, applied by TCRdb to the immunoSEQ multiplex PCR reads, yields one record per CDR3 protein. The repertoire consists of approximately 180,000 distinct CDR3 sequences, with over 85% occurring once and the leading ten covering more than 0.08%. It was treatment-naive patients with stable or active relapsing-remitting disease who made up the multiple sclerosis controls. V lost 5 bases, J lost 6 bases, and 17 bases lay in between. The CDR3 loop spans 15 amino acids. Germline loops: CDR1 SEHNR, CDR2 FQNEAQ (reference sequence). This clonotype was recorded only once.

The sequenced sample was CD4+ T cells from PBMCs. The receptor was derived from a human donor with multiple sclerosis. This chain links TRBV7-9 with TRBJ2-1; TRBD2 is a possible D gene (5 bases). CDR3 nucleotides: TGTGCCAGCAGCCTTGTGGGGAGACGGGGCAATGAGCAGTTCTTC. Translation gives CASSLVGRRGNEQFF.